This T cell receptor beta chain was obtained from a study of T cells in Graves' hyperthyroidism and ophthalmopathy. Study conclusions and caveats: Most thyroid clonotypes expanded above 0.001 appeared in blood too.

Diagnosis relied on clinical symptoms, serum thyroxine and TRAb, thyroid ultrasound and orbital computed tomography. The CDR3 regions of TCR beta were amplified from RNA transcripts. HTBI primers drove first-round RT-PCR of the TCR CDR3. TCRdb reprocessed the multiplex PCR reads via MiXCR and lists one record per CDR3 protein. Among 660,000 or so distinct CDR3 sequences, just under 45% were seen once, and the ten largest hold less than 8.5%. V was cut by 5 bases and J by 0 bases, with 8 bases left in between. The CDR3 contains 12 residues. Germline CDR1 reads DFQATT; CDR2 reads SNEGSKA (reference sequence). As to this clonotype: Antigen unknown.

This receptor was taken from an adult man with Graves' disease, either hyperthyroidism or ophthalmopathy (not recorded which). Sequences were obtained from peripheral blood or thyroid tissue (not recorded which). The chain links TRBV20-1 to TRBJ2-7; perhaps TRBD2 as D (5 bases). The CDR3 DNA is TGCAGTGCTGTCGGGAACTCCTACGAGCAGTACTTC. Amino acid sequence: CSAVGNSYEQYF.